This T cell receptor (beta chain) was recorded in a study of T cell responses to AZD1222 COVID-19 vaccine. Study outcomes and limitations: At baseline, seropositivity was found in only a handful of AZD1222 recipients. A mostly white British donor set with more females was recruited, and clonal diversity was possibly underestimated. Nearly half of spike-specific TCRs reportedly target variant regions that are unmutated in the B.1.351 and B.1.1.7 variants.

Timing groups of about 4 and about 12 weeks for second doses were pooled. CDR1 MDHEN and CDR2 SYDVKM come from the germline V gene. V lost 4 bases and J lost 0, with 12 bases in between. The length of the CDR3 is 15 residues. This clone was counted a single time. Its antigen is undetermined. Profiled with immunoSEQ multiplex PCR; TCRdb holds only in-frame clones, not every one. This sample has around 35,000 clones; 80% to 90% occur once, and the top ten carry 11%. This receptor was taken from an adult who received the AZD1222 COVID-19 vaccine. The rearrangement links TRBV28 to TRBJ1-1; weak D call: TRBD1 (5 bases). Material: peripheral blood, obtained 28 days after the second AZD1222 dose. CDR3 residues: CASSSSQGLNTEAFF. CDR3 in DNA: TGTGCCAGCAGTTCATCCCAGGGTTTGAACACTGAAGCTTTCTTT.